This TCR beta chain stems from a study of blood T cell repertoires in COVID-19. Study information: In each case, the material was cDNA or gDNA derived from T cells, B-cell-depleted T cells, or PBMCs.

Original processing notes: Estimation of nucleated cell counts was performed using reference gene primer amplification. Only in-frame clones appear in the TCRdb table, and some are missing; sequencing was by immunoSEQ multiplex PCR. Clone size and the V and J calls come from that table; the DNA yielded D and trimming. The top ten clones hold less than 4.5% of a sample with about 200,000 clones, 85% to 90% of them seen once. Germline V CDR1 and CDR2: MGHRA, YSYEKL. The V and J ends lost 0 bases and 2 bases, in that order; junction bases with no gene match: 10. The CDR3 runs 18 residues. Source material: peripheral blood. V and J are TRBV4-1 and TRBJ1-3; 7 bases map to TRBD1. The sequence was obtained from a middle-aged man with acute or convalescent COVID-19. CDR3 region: CASSQDLPRGAAGNTIYF. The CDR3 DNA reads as TGCGCCAGCAGCCAAGATCTTCCCAGGGGGGCTGCTGGAAACACCATATATTTT.